Presented here are 3 T cell receptor beta chains from one specimen sequenced in a study of response to subunit inactivated influenza vaccine. Using its own MiXCR run on the RT-PCR reads, TCRdb lists one record per CDR3 protein. This table holds around 710,000 distinct CDR3 sequences, around 14% found once. The sequencing here drew on PBMCs from blood, taken around two weeks before vaccination. The origin of the receptors is a man aged 50 to 59 who received an inactivated influenza vaccine.

The chain is built from TRBV12-3 or TRBV12-4 and TRBJ2-1; unclear D gene. CDR3 length: 15 amino acids. Trimming took 5 bases from V and 5 from J, leaving 16 bases between them. CDR3 amino acids: CASSRLRTFNNEQFF. CDR3 bases: TGTGCCAGCAGTAGACTCCGCACATTTAACAATGAGCAGTTCTTC.

The genes are TRBV12-3 or TRBV12-4 and TRBJ2-7; possibly TRBD1 or TRBD2 for D (5 bases each). The CDR3 sequence is 14 residues long. V was clipped by 3 bases and J by 7 bases, with 16 bases between them. CDR3 sequence reads: CASSFEGPSWEQYF. The CDR3 DNA follows: TGTGCCAGCAGTTTTGAGGGACCATCCTGGGAGCAGTACTTC.

The chain joins TRBV5-6 to TRBJ2-7; D uncertain. Trimming removed 1 base from V and 6 bases from J, with 11 bases in between. Per the germline V gene, CDR1 is SGHDT and CDR2 is YYEEEE. CDR3 length equals 13 residues. The CDR3 here is CASSLNRVGEQYF. As DNA, the CDR3 is TGTGCCAGCAGCTTGAATCGTGTCGGCGAGCAGTACTTC.